Below are 29 T cell receptor beta chains sequenced from a single sample in a study of CD8 T cells in ankylosing spondylitis. Overall study findings and caveats: A TCR beta motif made of several highly homologous variants seemed typical of ankylosing spondylitis blood.

TCRdb fed the 5' RACE reads into MiXCR, producing one record per CDR3 protein. The sample includes about 450,000 distinct CDR3 sequences, more than 25% seen only once; the top ten take about 0.89%. No cognate antigen is known for these TCRs. The sequencing input was blood, either unsorted or a sorted T cell fraction (not recorded which). All receptors come from a male donor with ankylosing spondylitis.

The chain uses TRBV6-4 and TRBJ2-1; D unresolved. The V and J ends lost 4 bases and 0 bases respectively, with 13 bases between them. The CDR3 is made up of 16 amino acids. Per the germline V gene, CDR1 is MRHNA and CDR2 is SNTAGT. The CDR3 DNA is TGTGCCAGCAGTGGGTTAGAAGCGAGCTCCTACAATGAGCAGTTCTTC. This gives the protein CASSGLEASSYNEQFF.

The CDR3 region has the DNA TGTGCCAGCAGCCAATCAGGGGGCATGGGCTATGGCTACACCTTC. Protein product: CASSQSGGMGYGYTF. The chain joins TRBV3-1 to TRBJ1-2; TRBD1 agrees at 8 bases. The CDR3 spans 15 residues. Germline CDR1 is LGHDT and CDR2 is YNNKEL (reference sequence). Trimming removed 2 bases from V and 4 bases from J; junction bases left unmatched: 6.

V gene TRBV5-6 combines with J gene TRBJ2-7; D possibly corresponds to TRBD2 (6 bases). The germline V and J ends were trimmed by 4 bases and 0 bases, with 23 bases remaining between them. The CDR3 sequence is 18 residues long. Germline V gives CDR1 SGHDT, CDR2 YYEEEE. The CDR3 reads CASSPPGLRRVFSYEQYV. DNA for the CDR3: TGTGCCAGCAGCCCCCCCGGACTTAGGAGGGTCTTCTCCTACGAGCAGTACGTC.

In this sample, this clonotype turned up a few times. The chain has TRBV5-1 and TRBJ2-3; D is possibly TRBD2 (6 bases). The CDR3 extends over 16 amino acids. The V end lost 0 bases, the J end lost 0 bases, and 11 bases lay between the germline ends. Germline values: CDR1 SGHRS, CDR2 YFSETQ. CDR3 residues: CASSLAPSVSTDTQYF. The DNA for the CDR3 is TGCGCCAGCAGCTTGGCGCCTAGCGTCAGCACAGATACGCAGTATTTT. The entire variable domain, with the rest obtained from reference TRBV5-1 and TRBJ2-3, is as follows: KAGVTQTPRYLIKTRGQQVTLSCSPISGHRSVSWYQQTPGQGLQFLFEYFSETQRNKGNFPGRFSGRQFSNSRSEMNVSTLELGDSALYLCASSLAPSVSTDTQYFGPGTRLTVL.

This clonotype was counted between two and nine times. This chain links TRBV12-3 or TRBV12-4 with TRBJ1-5; possible D gene TRBD1, 6 bases. CDR3 length: 16 residues. Trimming removed 5 bases from V and 0 bases from J, with 14 bases in between. The CDR3 loop is CASSPGGFYSNQPQHF. The CDR3 nucleotides are TGTGCCAGCAGTCCCGGGGGCTTCTATAGCAATCAGCCCCAGCATTTT.

This clonotype turned up a few times. The V call is TRBV29-1, the J call TRBJ1-1, with 12 nucleotides matching TRBD1. Germline V gene data show CDR1 as SQVTM and CDR2 as ANQGSEA. The CDR3 is 13 amino acids. Trimming cost V 1 base and J 10 bases; bases outside gene matches: 4. In nucleotides, the CDR3 is TGCAGCGTTGAAGGGGACAGGGGGCGCCGAGCTTTCTTT. Translated: CSVEGDRGRRAFF.

This chain connects TRBV12-3 or TRBV12-4 to TRBJ1-4; D is uncertain. Trimming shortened V by 5 bases and J by 12 bases, and 10 bases separated the two germline ends. The CDR3 consists of 11 residues. CDR3 DNA: TGTGCCAGCAGTGTAAGGGAGGAACTGTTTTTT. This sequence encodes CASSVREELFF.

The rearrangement joins TRBV25-1 to TRBJ1-2; D perhaps matches TRBD1 (5 bases). CDR1 MGHDK and CDR2 SYGVNS come from the germline V gene. V was trimmed by 8 bases and J by 5 bases, leaving 15 bases between them. CDR3 size: 13 residues. This chain's CDR3 is CASSMGLVYGYTF. Written as DNA, the CDR3 is TGTGCCAGCTCCATGGGGCTAGTATATGGCTACACCTTC.

This chain uses TRBV7-9 with TRBJ2-3, with TRBD2 identical over 8 bases. V dropped 5 bases and J dropped 4; count of bases not matched to a gene: 5. The germline V gene encodes CDR1 SEHNR and CDR2 FQNEAQ (reference sequence). The CDR3 extends over 14 amino acids. The CDR3 loop reads CASSPAGAPDTQYF. In DNA form, the CDR3 reads TGTGCCAGCAGCCCAGCGGGAGCTCCAGATACGCAGTATTTT.

The chain links TRBV30 to TRBJ2-4; possible D gene TRBD1, 5 bases. Trimming removed 2 bases at V and 2 bases at J, with 16 bases between. The CDR3 has 16 residues. The germline V gene has CDR1 GTSNPN and CDR2 SVGIG (reference sequence). The CDR3 region is CAWSRGSQLSKNIQYF. The DNA of the CDR3 is TGTGCCTGGAGTAGGGGATCCCAATTGTCCAAAAACATTCAGTACTTC.

Worth noting for this clonotype: Given a much more abundant clone one base away, this may be a read error. J is TRBJ1-1 and V is TRBV2; D not resolved. CDR3 length: 13 residues. Trimming shortened V by 7 bases and J by 1 base, and 10 bases separated the two germline ends. Germline V gene sequence: CDR1 SNHLY, CDR2 FYNNEI. CDR3 in DNA: TGTGCCAGCACCGCCCAGAGGAACACTGAAGCTTTCTTT. This translates into CASTAQRNTEAFF.

This clonotype came up a few times. The chain employs TRBV12-3 or TRBV12-4 and TRBJ2-1; D not resolved. V shed 3 bases and J shed 5 bases, with 5 bases lying between them. CDR3 length equals 12 residues. For the CDR3, the DNA is TGTGCCAGCAGTTTCCCGGACAATGAGCAGTTCTTC. Amino acid sequence: CASSFPDNEQFF.

The V call is TRBV24-1, the J call TRBJ2-2; 10 nucleotides agree with TRBD1. The trim removed 5 bases at V and 6 bases at J, leaving 8 bases unmatched. This CDR3 is built from 16 residues. Germline V gene sequence: CDR1 KGHDR, CDR2 SFDVKD. For the CDR3, the DNA is TGTGCCACCAGTGGTCCGGGACAGGGGAGAGCCGGGGAGCTGTTTTTT. Encoded protein: CATSGPGQGRAGELFF.

The J gene is TRBJ1-4, the V gene TRBV10-3; D uncertain. The CDR3 spans 14 residues. Trimming took 0 bases from V and 2 from J, leaving 4 bases between them. Looked up from germline, CDR1 is ENHRY and CDR2 is SYGVKD. CDR3: CAISESLTNEKLFF. The CDR3 coding sequence is TGTGCCATCAGTGAGTCGCTGACTAATGAAAAACTGTTTTTT.

This clonotype was counted a few times. The genes are TRBV5-1 and TRBJ1-1; tentative D call: TRBD1 (5 bases). The CDR3 sequence is 14 residues long. V shed 3 bases and J shed 5 bases, with 14 bases lying between them. Germline V gene sequence: CDR1 SGHRS, CDR2 YFSETQ. In DNA form, the CDR3 reads TGCGCCAGCAGCTCCCAGACGGGGGGGACTGAAGCTTTCTTT. This codes for CASSSQTGGTEAFF.

This clonotype has more than one count but fewer than ten. This sequence joins TRBV30 and TRBJ2-1, with TRBD2 as a possible D gene (5 bases). The CDR3 extends over 15 amino acids. CDR1 is GTSNPN and CDR2 is SVGIG in the germline V gene (reference sequence). V was pared by 3 bases and J by 1 base, with 13 bases between. The CDR3: CAWRWPKRSYNEQFF. The CDR3 DNA sequence: TGTGCCTGGAGATGGCCCAAGCGGTCCTACAATGAGCAGTTCTTC.

The J gene is TRBJ2-7, the V gene TRBV10-1, with D possibly TRBD2 on 6 matching bases. The CDR3 loop spans 15 amino acids. Germline V gene lookup returns CDR1 WNHNN and CDR2 SYGVQD (reference sequence). V was shortened by 2 bases and J by 0 bases, with 11 bases between the two germline ends. CDR3 nucleotide sequence: TGCGCCAGCAGTGAGGGCGGGAAGGGCTCCTACGAGCAGTACTTC. Its protein product is CASSEGGKGSYEQYF.

The chain employs TRBV20-1 and TRBJ1-2, with 7 bases aligning to TRBD1. The CDR3 totals 11 residues. Germline V CDR1 and CDR2: DFQATT, SNEGSKA (reference sequence). CDR3 nucleotides: TGCCTAGGGGGCCTTAACTATGGCTACACCTTC. Translated: CLGGLNYGYTF.

As for this clonotype: A clone one base away is much larger, so this may be a read error. The chain employs TRBV14 and TRBJ2-1; 10 nucleotides agree with TRBD2. CDR1 is SGHDN and CDR2 is FVKESK in the germline V gene. Trimming cost V 5 bases and J 4 bases; bases outside gene matches: 2. The CDR3 contains 14 residues. CDR3 sequence (DNA): TGTGCCAGCAGCGGGACTAGCGTATACAATGAGCAGTTCTTC. Translated: CASSGTSVYNEQFF.

This clonotype came up a few times. The chain joins TRBV5-5 to TRBJ2-1, with TRBD2 identical over 12 bases. CDR3 size: 15 residues. The ends lost 3 bases at V and 12 bases at J; junction bases unmatched: 10. Germline values: CDR1 SGHKS, CDR2 YYEKEE (reference sequence). DNA of the CDR3: TGTGCCAGCAGCTCTCGGACTAGCGGGATCGTGGGGCAGTTCTTC. It specifies CASSSRTSGIVGQFF.

This clonotype was seen only a few times. This rearrangement joins TRBV6-5 to TRBJ2-2; possible D gene TRBD2, 6 bases. This CDR3 is built from 15 residues. Per the germline V gene, CDR1 is MNHEY and CDR2 is SVGAGI. V lost 0 bases, J lost 4 bases, and 9 bases lay in between. This chain's CDR3 is CASSYSRGLTGELFF. CDR3 bases: TGTGCCAGCAGTTACTCGCGGGGACTCACCGGGGAGCTGTTTTTT.

This clonotype was found a few times. The chain joins TRBV5-1 to TRBJ2-5, with TRBD1 matching over 8 bases. The CDR3 consists of 16 residues. The V and J ends lost 1 base and 4 bases, in that order; junction bases with no gene match: 9. The V gene's germline CDR1 is SGHRS and CDR2 YFSETQ. The DNA for the CDR3 is TGCGCCAGCAGCTTGCAGGGGGCGCCCCGGGGAGAGACCCAGTACTTC. Protein sequence: CASSLQGAPRGETQYF.

V usage is TRBV27 and J usage is TRBJ2-7, with D possibly TRBD1 on 6 matching bases. The CDR3 covers 15 residues. Germline V gives CDR1 MNHEY, CDR2 SMNVEV (reference sequence). The V end lost 6 bases, the J end lost 2 bases, and 17 bases lay between the germline ends. This CDR3 reads CASRSTHGDTYEQYV. The CDR3 DNA follows: TGTGCCAGCAGATCCACCCACGGGGACACCTACGAGCAGTACGTC.

The table lists this clonotype with many counts. The V gene is TRBV5-1, the J gene TRBJ2-7; D is possibly TRBD2 (6 bases). Germline CDR1 and CDR2: SGHRS and YFSETQ. The CDR3 loop spans 15 amino acids. The V and J ends lost 0 bases and 1 base respectively, with 11 bases between them. CDR3 nucleotides: TGCGCCAGCAGCTTGGCCGGGGGAGAGTCCTACGAGCAGTACTTC. It encodes CASSLAGGESYEQYF.

The chain carries TRBV2 and TRBJ1-4; D unclear. This CDR3 comprises 13 residues. Trimming took 6 bases from V and 5 from J, leaving 10 bases between them. The germline CDR1 and CDR2 sequences are SNHLY and FYNNEI. DNA of the CDR3: TGTGCCAGCAGCGCCTCGGGGAATGAAAAACTGTTTTTT. Its protein is CASSASGNEKLFF. The variable domain in full, completed from reference TRBV2 and TRBJ1-4, reads EPEVTQTPSHQVTQMGQEVILRCVPISNHLYFYWYRQILGQKVEFLVSFYNNEISEKSEIFDDQFSVERPDGSNFTLKIRSTKLEDSAMYFCASSASGNEKLFFGSGTQLSVL.

This clonotype was counted only a few times. The genes are TRBV20-1 and TRBJ1-5; perhaps TRBD1 as D (6 bases). This CDR3 contains 13 residues. CDR1 is DFQATT and CDR2 is SNEGSKA in the germline V gene (reference sequence). Between the trimmed V and J ends, which lost 8 bases and 8 bases, there was a span of 19 bases. The CDR3 region has the DNA TGCAGTCTCCGGGACACCGGCCGGGAGCCCCAGCATTTT. Protein sequence: CSLRDTGREPQHF.

This clonotype occurred a few times. The chain joins TRBV12-3 or TRBV12-4 to TRBJ2-1; 10 bases agree with TRBD2. The CDR3 sequence is 13 residues long. V was clipped by 5 bases and J by 9 bases; unmatched bases: 4. DNA for the CDR3: TGTGCCAGCAGTCGAGCGGGAGGGGCTGAGCAGTTCTTC. As protein: CASSRAGGAEQFF.

The chain carries TRBV4-1 and TRBJ1-6; D uncertain. V lost 0 bases and J lost 0, with 12 bases in between. The CDR3 covers 18 residues. Germline CDR1 reads MGHRA; CDR2 reads YSYEKL. The CDR3 DNA sequence: TGCGCCAGCAGCCAAGATCGGGGAGTAAGCTCCTATAATTCACCCCTCCACTTT. Amino acid sequence: CASSQDRGVSSYNSPLHF.

The chain joins TRBV29-1 to TRBJ1-3; D call uncertain. V shed 4 bases and J shed 7 bases, with 17 bases lying between them. The length of the CDR3 is 14 residues. Germline assignment: CDR1 SQVTM and CDR2 ANQGSEA. This CDR3 is CSVAPLSLGNTIYF. CDR3 bases: TGCAGCGTTGCCCCCCTCTCCTTGGGGAACACCATATATTTT.